The next 5 T cell receptor beta chains were all read from a single sample in a study of cytomegalovirus exposure and HLA in healthy donors. The PCR contained 60 Vbeta and 13 Jbeta primers. Here immunoSEQ multiplex PCR was the method, and the copy in TCRdb shows in-frame clones only, minus some. The sample totals around 53,000 clones. Sequencing used PBMCs. The source is a male donor in good health and CMV-seropositive.

This CDR3 reads CASSLFDRGSSGANVLTF. The CDR3 DNA reads as TGCGCCAGCAGCTTGTTTGACAGGGGATCCTCTGGGGCCAACGTCCTGACTTTC. The chain recombines TRBV5-1 with TRBJ2-6, with 8 bases aligning to TRBD1. V gave up 1 base and J gave up 0 bases; unmatched junction bases: 6. Germline V gene sequence: CDR1 SGHRS, CDR2 YFSETQ. CDR3 size: 18 residues.

J is TRBJ2-7 and V is TRBV27, with D possibly matching TRBD1 (5 bases). Trimming pared 3 bases from V and 3 bases from J, leaving 9 bases between. The germline V gene encodes CDR1 MNHEY and CDR2 SMNVEV (reference sequence). There are 13 residues in the CDR3. The CDR3 sequence: CASSFGQGYEQYF. The DNA of the CDR3 is TGTGCCAGCAGTTTTGGGCAGGGCTACGAGCAGTACTTC.

This sequence joins TRBV7-9 and TRBJ2-7, with D possibly TRBD1 on 5 matching bases. Germline V CDR1 and CDR2: SEHNR, FQNEAQ (reference sequence). The V gene lost 5 bases and the J gene lost 3 bases, with 11 bases spanning the gap. The CDR3 has 13 residues. The CDR3 DNA sequence: TGTGCCAGCAGCCCACGACAGAGCTACGAGCAGTACTTC. Translating it yields CASSPRQSYEQYF.

The rearrangement links TRBV27 to TRBJ2-7, with D perhaps matching TRBD2 (6 bases). The V end was cut by 5 bases, the J end by 3 bases, with 11 bases between. Germline V lookup: CDR1 MNHEY, CDR2 SMNVEV (reference sequence). The CDR3 runs to 13 residues. The CDR3 region has the DNA TGTGCCAGCAGTCTGGGACTGAGCTACGAGCAGTACTTC. It translates to CASSLGLSYEQYF.

The gene calls are TRBV7-3 and TRBJ1-1; D remains unclear. Trimming left V 1 base short and J 4 bases short, with 10 bases between. The CDR3 loop spans 14 amino acids. Per the germline V gene, CDR1 is SGHTA and CDR2 is FQGTGA. The CDR3 nucleotides read TGTGCCAGCAGCTTAAATTATCGGGGCACTGAAGCTTTCTTT. It encodes CASSLNYRGTEAFF.